Given below is one T cell receptor (beta chain) in context. The antigen remains unidentified. TCR beta CDR3 amplified by multiplex PCR from approximately 1,100 ng genomic DNA. Profiled with immunoSEQ multiplex PCR; TCRdb holds only in-frame clones, not every one. This table lists over 35,000 clones. The data belong to a study of T cells in women clearing cervical HPV infection. Across the study: Control women cleared a single incident HPV16 infection within 12 months. Regarding the study as a whole: It is unknown whether associations predate infection; no effector/memory or HPV-specific sorting.

This TCR was sampled from a woman aged 18 to 69 with a cervical HPV16 infection that either progressed to CIN3+ or cleared (not recorded which). The specimen was blood buffy coat.

CDR3 region: CSVEDNRGGTEAFF. CDR3 DNA, as far as it was read: TGCAGCGTTGAAGACAACAGGGGAGGCACTGAA. This chain uses TRBV29-1 with TRBJ1-1, with 7 bases lining up with TRBD1. The CDR3 end is not reached by the read, which stops 3 residues before it; the germline J gene fills it in. CDR1 is SQVTM, CDR2 ANQGSEA, per germline. The J segment lost 4 bases and the V segment lost 0 bases, leaving 5 bases of the junction unmatched. This CDR3 region has 14 residues. Full variable domain (remainder filled in from reference TRBV29-1 and TRBJ1-1): SAVISQKPSRDICQRGTSLTIQCQVDSQVTMMFWYRQQPGQSLTLIATANQGSEATYESGFVIDKFPISRPNLTFSTLTVSNMSPEDSSIYLCSVEDNRGGTEAFFGQGTRLTVV.